These 26 T cell receptor beta chains were all obtained from the same sample, sequenced in a study of blood T cell repertoires in COVID-19. Using immunoSEQ multiplex PCR, the repertoire was profiled, and TCRdb retains in-frame clones only, with some absent. The profile shows some 180,000 clones, approximately 89% of them singletons. The sequenced sample was PBMCs or T cells enriched from blood (not recorded which). These receptors all stem from a man aged 35-49 years who had recovered from COVID-19.

The genes are TRBV7-9 and TRBJ2-1; TRBD1 matches at 8 bases. Germline V CDR1 and CDR2: SEHNR, FQNEAQ (reference sequence). The CDR3 extends over 15 amino acids. J lost 7 bases, V lost 5 bases, and 10 bases had no gene match. CDR3 region: CASSHRGTQVNEQFF. The CDR3, as DNA: TGTGCCAGCAGCCACAGGGGGACACAGGTGAATGAGCAGTTCTTC.

This chain links TRBV3-1 (or the pseudogene TRBV3-2) with TRBJ2-3, with 9 bases fitting TRBD2. CDR3 length equals 15 residues. Trimming cost V 6 bases and J 5 bases; bases outside gene matches: 9. Germline assignment: CDR1 LGHDT and CDR2 YNNKEL (reference sequence). The CDR3: CASRPQTAGGDTQYF. The CDR3, as DNA: TGTGCCAGCAGACCTCAAACAGCGGGAGGAGATACGCAGTATTTT.

CDR3 sequence: CAEGGAGQETQYF. The CDR3 region has the DNA TGTGCCGAGGGGGGGGCCGGCCAAGAGACCCAGTACTTC. The V call is TRBV6-5, the J call TRBJ2-5, with D possibly matching TRBD2 (7 bases). The CDR3 runs 13 residues. Germline values: CDR1 MNHEY, CDR2 SVGAGI. Trimming removed 11 bases from V and 1 base from J, with 14 bases in between.

The chain couples TRBV7-8 to TRBJ1-6; 7 bases agree with TRBD1. CDR1 and CDR2 (germline): SGHVS, FQNEAQ. Trimming at V came to 6 bases and at J to 8 bases, leaving 4 bases not matched to a gene. This CDR3 has 13 amino acids. In nucleotides, the CDR3 is TGTGCCAGCAGAGGACAGGTGGATTCACCCCTCCACTTT. Encoded protein: CASRGQVDSPLHF.

The V gene is TRBV19, the J gene TRBJ1-5; 7 nucleotides align to TRBD1. CDR1 and CDR2 from the germline V gene are LNHDA and SQIVND (reference sequence). The J segment lost 5 bases and the V segment lost 4 bases, leaving 5 bases of the junction unmatched. The CDR3 is made up of 14 amino acids. The CDR3 here is CASSTGQFHQPQHF. The CDR3 bases are TGTGCCAGTAGTACGGGACAGTTTCATCAGCCCCAGCATTTT.

This chain links TRBV4-1 with TRBJ1-5; the D is unclear. Per the germline V gene, CDR1 is MGHRA and CDR2 is YSYEKL. This CDR3 spans 14 amino acids. Trimming stripped 1 base from V and 1 base from J, with 5 bases between. The CDR3 DNA sequence: TGCGCCAGCAGCCAAGCAGGAAGCAATCAGCCCCAGCATTTT. Its translation is CASSQAGSNQPQHF.

As DNA, the CDR3 is TGCAGCGTTGCCGAGGGTACGAACACTGAAGCTTTCTTT. It is translated as CSVAEGTNTEAFF. The chain joins TRBV29-1 to TRBJ1-1, with D unclear. V gave up 4 bases and J gave up 1 base, with 10 bases separating them. Per germline, CDR1 SQVTM and CDR2 ANQGSEA. The CDR3 extends over 13 amino acids.

In regard to this clone: A junction boundary mismatches the germline segment, possibly from a read error. The chain uses TRBV11-2 and TRBJ2-7; no reliable D call. CDR1 and CDR2 (germline): SGHAT, FQNNGV. The CDR3 length is 14 residues. The CDR3 protein is CASSVDSVPYEQYF. Written as DNA, the CDR3 is TGTGCCAGCAGCGTAGACTCGGTTCCCTACGAGCAGTACTTC.

The genes are TRBV18 and TRBJ2-7, with TRBD2 matching 10 bases. The CDR3 has 18 residues. V was clipped by 1 base and J by 1 base; unmatched bases: 10. The germline gives CDR1 KGHSH, CDR2 LQKENI. CDR3 residues: CASSPRSPSGGKSYEQYF. The CDR3, as DNA: TGTGCCAGCTCACCACGGTCCCCTAGCGGGGGAAAATCCTACGAGCAGTACTTC.

This clone was picked up one time. V and J are TRBV19 and TRBJ2-7, with 7 nucleotides matching TRBD1. This CDR3 spans 15 amino acids. From germline, CDR1 is LNHDA and CDR2 SQIVND (reference sequence). V lost 4 bases to trimming and J lost 4 bases; unmatched junction nucleotides: 10. The CDR3 nucleotides are TGTGCCAGTAGTAAGGACAGGACTCCTTCGTACGAGCAGTACTTC. It is translated as CASSKDRTPSYEQYF.

The chain links TRBV4-2 to TRBJ1-3; D not resolved. Trimming cost V 0 bases and J 0 bases, with 18 bases left between them. This CDR3 spans 19 amino acids. Germline V gives CDR1 LGHNA, CDR2 YNFKEQ. CDR3 bases: TGTGCCAGCAGCCAAGATCCGCAGGAAAGTACTTTCTCTGGAAACACCATATATTTT. Amino acid sequence: CASSQDPQESTFSGNTIYF.

The chain employs TRBV9 and TRBJ2-1; 7 positions agree with TRBD1. The CDR3 covers 15 residues. CDR1 and CDR2 (germline): SGDLS, YYNGEE. With 1 base clipped from V and 8 bases from J, the junction kept 9 bases outside the gene matches. The CDR3 DNA sequence: TGTGCCAGCAGCGTATCTGGGACAGTTGCCGATGAGCAGTTCTTC. Translation gives CASSVSGTVADEQFF. The full variable domain, its missing parts supplied by reference TRBV9 and TRBJ2-1, is DSGVTQTPKHLITATGQRVTLRCSPRSGDLSVYWYQQSLDQGLQFLIQYYNGEERAKGNILERFSAQQFPDLHSELNLSSLELGDSALYFCASSVSGTVADEQFFGPGTRLTVL.

The rearrangement links TRBV2 to TRBJ2-7, with 7 bases lining up with TRBD1. CDR3 length: 14 residues. J gave up 4 bases and V 6 bases, and 9 bases lay outside the gene matches. CDR1 and CDR2 (germline): SNHLY, FYNNEI. CDR3 DNA: TGTGCCAGCAGATACGGGACAGAACTATACGAGCAGTACTTC. Translating it yields CASRYGTELYEQYF.

The chain joins TRBV5-1 to TRBJ2-4; weak D call: TRBD2 (5 bases). The CDR3 covers 17 residues. V lost 4 bases and J lost 5, with 22 bases in between. Germline assignment: CDR1 SGHRS and CDR2 YFSETQ. CDR3 loop: CASSPGILGRRQNIQYF. The DNA for the CDR3 is TGCGCCAGCAGCCCCGGGATCCTCGGCAGGAGGCAAAACATTCAGTACTTC.

This sequence joins TRBV9 and TRBJ1-1; the D is unclear. CDR1 is SGDLS and CDR2 is YYNGEE in the germline V gene. The V end was cut by 3 bases, the J end by 4 bases, with 10 bases between. This CDR3 is 13 amino acids long. CDR3 nucleotides: TGTGCCAGCAGCGCCGTAAGGAGCACTGAAGCTTTCTTT. Protein product: CASSAVRSTEAFF.

This clone was recorded only once. This chain connects TRBV7-2 to TRBJ1-1; D gene ambiguous. Germline CDR1 and CDR2: SGHTA and FQGNSA. The V end lost 6 bases, the J end lost 0 bases, and 11 bases lay between the germline ends. CDR3 length: 14 amino acids. This CDR3 reads CASRITSVNTEAFF. The CDR3 DNA sequence: TGTGCCAGCAGAATCACCTCGGTGAACACTGAAGCTTTCTTT. Looking up the rest from reference TRBV7-2 and TRBJ1-1 gives the full variable domain: GAGVSQSPSNKVTEKGKDVELRCDPISGHTALYWYRQSLGQGLEFLIYFQGNSAPDKSGLPSDRFSAERTGGSVSTLTIQRTQQEDSAVYLCASRITSVNTEAFFGQGTRLTVV.

V is TRBV5-1 and J is TRBJ2-7; TRBD1 is a possible D gene (5 bases). CDR3 length: 13 residues. V shed 0 bases and J shed 2 bases, with 6 bases lying between them. Germline-derived CDR1 and CDR2 are SGHRS and YFSETQ. CDR3 loop: CASSLEGTYEQYF. The CDR3 DNA follows: TGCGCCAGCAGCTTGGAGGGGACCTACGAGCAGTACTTC.

The V and J genes are TRBV5-4 and TRBJ1-2, with a weak D call TRBD1 (6 bases). Germline V gene lookup returns CDR1 SGHNT and CDR2 YYREEE (reference sequence). The CDR3 has 18 amino acids. The ends were cut back, 3 bases at V and 8 bases at J, with 29 bases in the middle. This CDR3 is CASSSPHGGLGRGEGYTF. The DNA of the CDR3 is TGTGCCAGCAGCTCCCCCCATGGGGGCCTTGGCAGGGGTGAGGGCTACACCTTC.

The CDR3 is CASSVKVRGNQPQHF. CDR3 in DNA: TGTGCCAGCAGCGTTAAAGTTCGCGGGAATCAGCCCCAGCATTTT. The chain couples TRBV9 to TRBJ1-5; D call uncertain. CDR1 SGDLS and CDR2 YYNGEE come from the germline V gene. The CDR3 loop spans 15 amino acids. The V and J ends lost 2 bases and 4 bases respectively, with 13 bases between them.

The chain couples TRBV7-3 to TRBJ2-6, with D maybe TRBD1 (5 bases). CDR1 is SGHTA, CDR2 FQGTGA, per germline. The CDR3 consists of 15 residues. Trimming left V 4 bases short and J 4 bases short, with 11 bases between. CDR3 in amino acids: CASSSRASGANVLTF. In DNA, the CDR3 is TGTGCCAGCAGCTCCAGGGCCTCCGGGGCCAACGTCCTGACTTTC.

This rearrangement joins TRBV7-3 to TRBJ2-1; 10 bases are a match to TRBD2. Germline CDR1 reads SGHTA; CDR2 reads FQGTGA. This CDR3 has 16 residues. After removal of 5 bases from V and 13 bases from J, the junction contained 17 bases not matched to a gene. The CDR3 region is CASSTTRLAGGEEQFF. The CDR3 DNA reads TGTGCCAGCAGCACTACAAGACTAGCGGGCGGCGAGGAACAGTTCTTC. The complete variable domain, with remaining parts taken from reference TRBV7-3 and TRBJ2-1, reads GAGVSQTPSNKVTEKGKYVELRCDPISGHTALYWYRQSLGQGPEFLIYFQGTGAADDSGLPNDRFFAVRPEGSVSTLKIQRTERGDSAVYLCASSTTRLAGGEEQFFGPGTRLTVL.

The chain uses TRBV9 and TRBJ1-2; D possibly corresponds to TRBD1 (6 bases). Per germline, CDR1 SGDLS and CDR2 YYNGEE. The CDR3 spans 16 residues. V was trimmed by 0 bases and J by 0 bases, leaving 12 bases between them. This CDR3 is CASSVDLTGTNYGYTF. The CDR3 nucleotides are TGTGCCAGCAGCGTAGATTTAACAGGGACTAACTATGGCTACACCTTC. Together with reference TRBV9 and TRBJ1-2, the CDR3 gives the full variable domain: DSGVTQTPKHLITATGQRVTLRCSPRSGDLSVYWYQQSLDQGLQFLIQYYNGEERAKGNILERFSAQQFPDLHSELNLSSLELGDSALYFCASSVDLTGTNYGYTFGSGTRLTVV.

The gene calls are TRBV27 and TRBJ2-1; tentative D call: TRBD1 (5 bases). The germline V gene encodes CDR1 MNHEY and CDR2 SMNVEV (reference sequence). This CDR3 is built from 12 residues. V was pared by 0 bases and J by 8 bases, with 5 bases between. DNA of the CDR3: TGTGCCAGCAGTTTATCAGGGGATGAGCAGTTCTTC. This codes for CASSLSGDEQFF.

The CDR3 sequence: CASSEVRGNTEAFF. CDR3 DNA sequence: TGTGCCAGCAGTGAGGTCAGGGGGAACACTGAAGCTTTCTTT. The chain uses TRBV2 and TRBJ1-1, with a tentative D call TRBD1 (6 bases). Looked up from germline, CDR1 is SNHLY and CDR2 is FYNNEI. Trimming took 3 bases from V and 1 from J, leaving 9 bases between them. CDR3 length: 14 amino acids.

CDR3 DNA sequence: TGTGCCAGCTCGACAGGGGGCGGCCAGCCCCAGCATTTT. Its protein product is CASSTGGGQPQHF. The chain employs TRBV18 and TRBJ1-5; 10 bases align to TRBD1. Trimming at V came to 6 bases and at J to 7 bases, leaving 3 bases not matched to a gene. The CDR3 totals 13 residues. Germline V lookup: CDR1 KGHSH, CDR2 LQKENI.

This chain connects TRBV10-1 to TRBJ2-3; the D gene is possibly TRBD2 (5 bases). Germline assignment: CDR1 WNHNN and CDR2 SYGVQD (reference sequence). This CDR3 is 13 amino acids long. The V end was cut by 6 bases, the J end by 6 bases, with 13 bases between. In nucleotides, the CDR3 is TGCGCCAGCAGAATGTCAGGCGGGGATACGCAGTATTTT. This sequence encodes CASRMSGGDTQYF.